This T cell receptor (beta chain) was obtained from a study of beta chain features in type 1 diabetes. Findings and limits, study-wide: Shortening that was moderate but significant affected the TCRB CDR3s of Type 1 diabetes patients in all four CD4+ subsets. More deletions and fewer insertions at VDJ junctions were seen in type 1 diabetes patients. Patients' naive, central memory and regulatory TCRB repertoires appeared more alike than those of healthy donors.

With regard to this clone: Its antigen remains unidentified.

The V gene's germline CDR1 is SGHRS and CDR2 YFSETQ. Between the trimmed V and J ends, which lost 3 bases and 4 bases, there was a span of 16 bases. The CDR3 runs 16 residues. Reverse transcribing all isolated RNA meant expressed TCRB transcripts were sequenced. Profiled with immunoSEQ multiplex PCR; TCRdb holds only in-frame clones, not every one. The sample includes some 240,000 clones, more than 15% of them seen just once. This chain joins TRBV5-1 and TRBJ2-2; perhaps TRBD1 as D (6 bases). The specimen was naive CD4+ T cells from blood. The receptor's source is a young man with type 1 diabetes. The CDR3 protein is CASSSGDTFITGELFF. The DNA for the CDR3 is TGCGCCAGCAGCTCCGGGGACACCTTCATCACCGGGGAGCTGTTTTTT.